This T cell receptor beta chain was captured by sequencing in a study of blood T cell repertoires in COVID-19. Study-level background: Sources were T cells, B-cell-depleted T cells, or PBMCs; the material itself was cDNA or gDNA.

Adults between roughly 18 and 95 years of age took part from under 30 US areas. The CDR3 length is 19 residues. Trimming removed 0 bases at V and 0 bases at J, with 17 bases between. Germline values: CDR1 LGHNT, CDR2 FRNRAP. The protocol was immunoSEQ multiplex PCR, while the TCRdb copy is restricted to in-frame clones and leaves out a portion. Of roughly 200,000 clones listed, nearly 90% are singletons. The TCR sequence derives from a woman between 40 and 55 years old with acute COVID-19. Specimen: PBMCs or T cells enriched from blood (not recorded which). The chain joins TRBV12-5 to TRBJ1-4; D unclear. This chain's CDR3 is CASGLVKSGATATNEKLFF. The CDR3 DNA reads as TGTGCTAGTGGTTTGGTAAAATCGGGAGCGACCGCAACTAATGAAAAACTGTTTTTT.